This T cell receptor beta chain emerged from a study of blood T cell repertoires in COVID-19. The repertoire was sequenced with immunoSEQ multiplex PCR; TCRdb's copy has only in-frame clones and lacks some. The sample contains approximately 140,000 clones, approximately 84% of which appear only once. The V gene's germline CDR1 is SNHLY and CDR2 FYNNEI. The CDR3 runs 14 residues. The ends lost 1 base at V and 6 bases at J; junction bases unmatched: 0. Sequenced material: peripheral blood. This chain links TRBV2 with TRBJ1-5; 10 positions agree with TRBD1. The TCR originated in a woman of 80 years or more in a cohort sampled during active or convalescent COVID-19. CDR3 nucleotides: TGTGCCAGCAGTGAAGGGACAGGGGGTCAGCCCCAGCATTTT. Translating gives CASSEGTGGQPQHF.